This TCR beta chain was sequenced during a study of cytomegalovirus exposure and HLA in healthy donors. Details on this clone: Its target is not known.

Trimming removed 2 bases from V and 0 bases from J, with 7 bases in between. The germline CDR1 and CDR2 sequences are SNHLY and FYNNEI. The CDR3 length is 15 residues. General study findings and limits: Common viral pathogens (according to a later analysis) appeared linked to several of the most significant clusters. Sequencing probably produced one cluster of sequence variants that were highly shared.

In the PCR, 60 Vbeta and 13 Jbeta primers were used. Here immunoSEQ multiplex PCR was the method, and the copy in TCRdb shows in-frame clones only, minus some. The top ten clones hold roughly an eighth of a sample with roughly 120,000 clones, more than 75% of them seen once. The specimen was PBMCs. The sequence derives from a woman in her sixties or seventies in good health and CMV-seropositive. The chain employs TRBV2 and TRBJ2-2, with D maybe TRBD2 (6 bases). CDR3 protein: CASSETGANTGELFF. The DNA of the CDR3 is TGTGCCAGCAGTGAAACGGGGGCGAACACCGGGGAGCTGTTTTTT.